These T cell receptor beta chains were read from a single sample in a study of CD4 T cells in relation to SARS-CoV-2 and coronaviruses. What these receptors recognize is not known. Using immunoSEQ multiplex PCR, the repertoire was profiled, and TCRdb retains in-frame clones only, with some absent. The profile shows around 45,000 clones, about four fifths of them singletons. Sequenced input: naive CD4+ T cells from PBMCs, cultured in vitro. Source of these receptors: an adult with COVID-19. The CDR3 runs from the conserved cysteine through the conserved F or W. Fields, in order: D gene, V gene, J gene, CDR3 length, clone size, CDR3 DNA, CDR3 protein. The D gene is left open where the match is weak. The listing skips clone size in some rows; elsewhere it reads once, few, many or a size class.

d_call: TRBD2
v_call: TRBV5-1
j_call: TRBJ2-1
cdr3_length: 15
clone_size: .
cdr3_nt: TGCGCCAGCAGGCGAGCGGGAGGGCCTCAGGATGAGCAGTTCTTC
cdr3_aa: CASRRAGGPQDEQFF

d_call: .
v_call: TRBV2
j_call: TRBJ2-7
cdr3_length: 14
clone_size: .
cdr3_nt: TGTGCCAGCAGTCAAAACGGGGGGCCTAGGGAGCAGTACTTC
cdr3_aa: CASSQNGGPREQYF

d_call: .
v_call: TRBV15
j_call: TRBJ1-5
cdr3_length: 15
clone_size: .
cdr3_nt: TGTGCCACCAGCAGAGTTCAGGGGAAAAATCAGCCCCAGCATTTT
cdr3_aa: CATSRVQGKNQPQHF

d_call: .
v_call: TRBV5-1
j_call: TRBJ2-5
cdr3_length: 16
clone_size: .
cdr3_nt: TGCGCCAGCAGCTTAGGGGGGGACCCTCAGGGAGAGACCCAGTACTTC
cdr3_aa: CASSLGGDPQGETQYF

d_call: TRBD2
v_call: TRBV5-4
j_call: TRBJ2-5
cdr3_length: 15
clone_size: .
cdr3_nt: TGTGCCAGCAGCCGGGGGGGAAGCGACCAAGAGACCCAGTACTTC
cdr3_aa: CASSRGGSDQETQYF

d_call: TRBD1
v_call: TRBV3-1/TRBV3-2
j_call: TRBJ2-7
cdr3_length: 14
clone_size: .
cdr3_nt: TGTGCCAGCAGCCCCGGGACAGGGCCCTACGAGCAGTACTTC
cdr3_aa: CASSPGTGPYEQYF

d_call: .
v_call: TRBV4-1
j_call: TRBJ1-6
cdr3_length: 14
clone_size: .
cdr3_nt: TGCGCCAGCAGACCTGTCCCGGGGGATTCACCCCTCCACTTT
cdr3_aa: CASRPVPGDSPLHF

d_call: TRBD2
v_call: TRBV28
j_call: TRBJ2-7
cdr3_length: 16
clone_size: .
cdr3_nt: TGTGCCAGCAGTATGGGACTAGCGACCGACTCCTACGAGCAGTACTTC
cdr3_aa: CASSMGLATDSYEQYF

d_call: .
v_call: TRBV9
j_call: TRBJ1-1
cdr3_length: 14
clone_size: once
cdr3_nt: TGTGCCAGCAGCCCCTTCACACTGAACACTGAAGCTTTCTTT
cdr3_aa: CASSPFTLNTEAFF

d_call: .
v_call: TRBV6-2/TRBV6-3
j_call: TRBJ1-5
cdr3_length: 11
clone_size: .
cdr3_nt: TGTGCCAGCAGTTCCCTCGCGGGGCAGCATTTT
cdr3_aa: CASSSLAGQHF

d_call: .
v_call: TRBV5-1
j_call: TRBJ1-2
cdr3_length: 16
clone_size: .
cdr3_nt: TGCGCCAGCAGCTTGGGGGGGCCAACGGGTAACTATGGCTACACCTTC
cdr3_aa: CASSLGGPTGNYGYTF

d_call: TRBD1
v_call: TRBV29-1
j_call: TRBJ2-7
cdr3_length: 17
clone_size: once
cdr3_nt: TGCAGCCGCCGGGGGGACAGGGGGGGACTAGGGACCTACGAGCAGTACTTC
cdr3_aa: CSRRGDRGGLGTYEQYF

d_call: .
v_call: TRBV28
j_call: TRBJ1-2
cdr3_length: 16
clone_size: .
cdr3_nt: TGTGCCAGCAGGCGAACCCCGCAGATTGGAGGCTATGGCTACACCTTC
cdr3_aa: CASRRTPQIGGYGYTF

d_call: TRBD2
v_call: TRBV28
j_call: TRBJ2-7
cdr3_length: 17
clone_size: .
cdr3_nt: TGTGCCAGCAGTTCCACGTGGGGGGGAACGGGAGATGGGGAGCAGTACTTC
cdr3_aa: CASSSTWGGTGDGEQYF

d_call: TRBD1
v_call: TRBV4-1
j_call: TRBJ1-5
cdr3_length: 15
clone_size: .
cdr3_nt: TGCGCCAGCAGCCAAGACGACAGGGTTAGTCAGCCCCAGCATTTT
cdr3_aa: CASSQDDRVSQPQHF

d_call: .
v_call: TRBV3-1/TRBV3-2
j_call: TRBJ1-1
cdr3_length: 14
clone_size: .
cdr3_nt: TGTGCCAGCAGCCAAGTGTTGGGCGGGACTGAAGCTTTCTTT
cdr3_aa: CASSQVLGGTEAFF

d_call: .
v_call: TRBV10-3
j_call: TRBJ1-1
cdr3_length: 14
clone_size: .
cdr3_nt: TGTGCCATCAGTGCCTGGGGCCGAAACACTGAAGCTTTCTTT
cdr3_aa: CAISAWGRNTEAFF

d_call: TRBD2
v_call: TRBV5-1
j_call: TRBJ2-1
cdr3_length: 17
clone_size: .
cdr3_nt: TGCGCCAGCAGCTCCCCTAGCGGGGGAAGCTCCTACAATGAGCAGTTCTTC
cdr3_aa: CASSSPSGGSSYNEQFF

d_call: TRBD2
v_call: TRBV6-6
j_call: TRBJ2-7
cdr3_length: 14
clone_size: once
cdr3_nt: TGTGCCAGCAGTTACGGGACTAGTGTGGGCGAGCAGTACTTC
cdr3_aa: CASSYGTSVGEQYF

d_call: .
v_call: TRBV3-1/TRBV3-2
j_call: TRBJ1-5
cdr3_length: 12
clone_size: few
cdr3_nt: TGTGCCAGCAGCCAAGGAAGTCAGCCCCAGCATTTT
cdr3_aa: CASSQGSQPQHF

d_call: .
v_call: TRBV11-2
j_call: TRBJ2-4
cdr3_length: 18
clone_size: .
cdr3_nt: TGTGCCAGCAGCTTGCGGTTTTCTGCCGGAGGACCGGAAAACATTCAGTACTTC
cdr3_aa: CASSLRFSAGGPENIQYF

d_call: TRBD1
v_call: TRBV11-2
j_call: TRBJ2-2
cdr3_length: 18
clone_size: .
cdr3_nt: TGTGCCAGCAGCTTTCTGGCGAGGGACAGGGGGCGATCCGGGGAGCTGTTTTTT
cdr3_aa: CASSFLARDRGRSGELFF

d_call: TRBD1
v_call: TRBV28
j_call: TRBJ2-3
cdr3_length: 15
clone_size: .
cdr3_nt: TGTGCCAGCAAGACAGGGACAGGGGTTACAGATACGCAGTATTTT
cdr3_aa: CASKTGTGVTDTQYF

d_call: TRBD2
v_call: TRBV3-1/TRBV3-2
j_call: TRBJ2-5
cdr3_length: 17
clone_size: .
cdr3_nt: TGTGCCAGCAGCCCGTCTAAGGGCCTAGCGGGCAGTTGGACCCAGTACTTC
cdr3_aa: CASSPSKGLAGSWTQYF